This note documents a single T cell receptor (beta chain) sequence. Its antigen is not identified. These data come from a study of identical twins. Study results and limitations: Out-of-frame TCR alpha sharing observed in monozygotic twins exceeded model estimates.

TCRdb analysed the 5' RACE reads with MiXCR anew, one entry per CDR3 protein. The sample holds about 790,000 distinct CDR3 sequences, about 18% seen once. V lost 9 bases and J 6 bases, leaving 24 bases between the germline ends. The CDR3 contains 15 residues. These same data were also listed under a study on T cells expressing NK-cell markers.

This chain joins TRBV12-3 or TRBV12-4 and TRBJ2-7, with D tentatively TRBD1 or TRBD2 (5 bases each). This receptor was identified in a woman under 30 in good health. The sample comprised PBMCs. For the CDR3, the DNA is TGTGCCAGTAGGGGAATCGGCGCAGGGACGGGCGAGCAGTACTTC. Translated, it gives CASRGIGAGTGEQYF.